The 14 T cell receptor beta chains below come from one sample, sequenced in a study of OX40 agonist ivuxolimab in advanced cancers. Profiling relied on immunoSEQ multiplex PCR, and the TCRdb table lists in-frame clones only, not all of them. Of about 36,000 clones listed, roughly nine tenths were seen once; the top ten hold 4%. The material was CD4+ or CD8+ T cells sorted from blood, obtained in a trial of the OX40 agonist ivuxolimab. These receptors were collected from an adult with an advanced solid tumor such as melanoma, head and neck, liver or kidney cancer.

This clone is a singleton in its sample. The chain is built from TRBV5-1 and TRBJ2-3; no clear D. Trimming stripped 0 bases from V and 3 bases from J, with 11 bases between. The length of the CDR3 is 15 residues. Germline CDR1 and CDR2: SGHRS and YFSETQ. For the CDR3, the DNA is TGCGCCAGCAGCTTGGTCCTCTCCGGGACAGATACGCAGTATTTT. This codes for CASSLVLSGTDTQYF.

Concerning this clone itself: This sample includes further DNA sequences coding for the same CDR3. This chain links TRBV14 with TRBJ1-1; no firm D call. The V gene lost 4 bases and the J gene lost 0 bases, with 9 bases spanning the gap. This CDR3 is built from 14 residues. CDR1 and CDR2 from the germline V gene are SGHDN and FVKESK. CDR3 loop: CASSLAGMNTEAFF. CDR3 bases: TGTGCCAGCAGCCTCGCGGGAATGAACACTGAAGCTTTCTTT.

The chain recombines TRBV15 with TRBJ2-1, with 10 bases aligning to TRBD2. This CDR3 has 17 amino acids. Germline V CDR1 and CDR2: LNHNV, YYDKDF (reference sequence). The ends lost 1 base at V and 7 bases at J; junction bases unmatched: 10. CDR3 sequence reads: CATSRGQSGRARNEQFF. The DNA for the CDR3 is TGTGCCACCAGCAGAGGCCAGAGCGGGAGGGCCAGGAATGAGCAGTTCTTC.

J is TRBJ2-6 and V is TRBV5-4, with D perhaps matching TRBD1 or TRBD2 (5 bases each). Germline V gives CDR1 SGHNT, CDR2 YYREEE (reference sequence). This CDR3 spans 15 amino acids. V was cut by 5 bases and J by 4 bases, with 13 bases left in between. Written as DNA, the CDR3 is TGTGCCAGCAGGCCCCCGGGGCCAGGGGCCAACGTCCTGACTTTC. It specifies CASRPPGPGANVLTF.

The CDR3 spells CASSPRDSLLSPLHF. CDR3 in DNA: TGCGCCAGCAGTCCCCGGGACAGTTTATTGTCACCCCTCCACTTT. This chain uses TRBV23-1 with TRBJ1-6, with 7 positions matching TRBD1. TRBV23-1 belongs to the ORF category, with a function that is uncertain. The CDR3 runs 15 residues. Trimming at V came to 4 bases and at J to 10 bases, leaving 10 bases not matched to a gene.

The chain employs TRBV6-1 and TRBJ1-2; D unclear. This CDR3 is built from 16 residues. V was trimmed by 6 bases and J by 2 bases, leaving 19 bases between them. Germline CDR1 MNHNS, CDR2 SASEGT. The CDR3 here is CASREPLEGSNYGYTF. CDR3 in DNA: TGTGCCAGCAGAGAACCATTGGAAGGGTCCAACTATGGCTACACCTTC.

CDR3 DNA sequence: TGTGCCAGCAGCTTAGGACAGTACCAGCCCCAGCATTTT. Protein product: CASSLGQYQPQHF. V and J are TRBV7-9 and TRBJ1-5; D possibly corresponds to TRBD1 (5 bases). Looked up from germline, CDR1 is SEHNR and CDR2 is FQNEAQ (reference sequence). The germline V and J ends were trimmed by 1 base and 7 bases, with 8 bases remaining between them. The CDR3 consists of 13 residues.

About this clone: One junction end does not reproduce the germline sequence, and a read error may be involved. The V call is TRBV5-1, the J call TRBJ2-3; maybe TRBD2 (6 bases). Germline values: CDR1 SGHRS, CDR2 YFSETQ. The CDR3 covers 12 residues. The CDR3 protein is CASTLGGIYRDF. The CDR3 nucleotides read TGCGCCAGCACCCTTGGCGGGATCTACCGGGATTTT.

The chain employs TRBV28 and TRBJ2-4, with D perhaps TRBD1 (6 bases). This CDR3 spans 15 amino acids. The germline V gene encodes CDR1 MDHEN and CDR2 SYDVKM. The V gene lost 6 bases and the J gene lost 5 bases, with 17 bases spanning the gap. The CDR3 nucleotides are TGTGCCAGCAGCCGGTGGGGCCCAGGGGAAAACATTCAGTACTTC. This sequence encodes CASSRWGPGENIQYF.

For the CDR3, the DNA is TGTGCCAGCAGCTTTAACCTGGTAACTGAAGCTTTCTTT. It translates to CASSFNLVTEAFF. The rearrangement joins TRBV14 to TRBJ1-1; D uncertain. CDR1 is SGHDN and CDR2 is FVKESK in the germline V gene. V was trimmed by 5 bases and J by 5 bases, leaving 12 bases between them. CDR3 length equals 13 residues.

The gene calls are TRBV7-9 and TRBJ2-5; TRBD1 aligns across 8 bases. Germline CDR1 is SEHNR and CDR2 is FQNEAQ (reference sequence). Germline trimming cut 2 bases from V and 7 bases from J; bases unmatched to any gene: 18. This CDR3 has 18 amino acids. The CDR3 coding sequence is TGTGCCAGCAGCTTATCCCCTTACTCGACAGGGGCCTTTACGACCCAGTACTTC. It codes for CASSLSPYSTGAFTTQYF.

The CDR3 region has the DNA TGTGCCGTCCGTGATGATATGAACACTGAAGCTTTCTTT. It translates to CAVRDDMNTEAFF. This chain uses TRBV6-5 with TRBJ1-1; D gene unclear. Germline V lookup: CDR1 MNHEY, CDR2 SVGAGI. V was clipped by 11 bases and J by 0 bases, with 13 bases between them. The CDR3 runs to 13 residues.

The chain combines TRBV18 with TRBJ2-1; perhaps TRBD2 as D (6 bases). Germline loops: CDR1 KGHSH, CDR2 LQKENI. The CDR3 is made up of 14 amino acids. The V end lost 3 bases, the J end lost 1 base, and 7 bases lay between the germline ends. The CDR3 here is CASSPGLSYNEQFF. For the CDR3, the DNA is TGTGCCAGCTCACCGGGACTGTCCTACAATGAGCAGTTCTTC.

The chain carries TRBV18 and TRBJ1-5, with D maybe TRBD1 (5 bases). The CDR3 is 14 residues long. Trimming pared 3 bases from V and 8 bases from J, leaving 14 bases between. Germline CDR1 reads KGHSH; CDR2 reads LQKENI. The CDR3 region has the DNA TGTGCCAGCTCACCGGCGGGACCTGTGGAGCCCCAGCATTTT. This encodes CASSPAGPVEPQHF.